This T cell receptor (beta chain) was documented in a study of post-analysis software for immune sequencing data. cDNA libraries of TCR beta carried unique molecular identifiers. Via MiXCR, TCRdb re-called the PCR reads, giving one row per CDR3 protein. Of roughly 200,000 distinct CDR3 sequences listed, approximately 30% are singletons. V gave up 5 bases and J gave up 1 base, with 14 bases separating them. This CDR3 region has 15 residues. The germline V gene encodes CDR1 SGHTA and CDR2 FQGTGA. Comments on this clonotype: Its target is not known.

The study, taken as a whole, reports: When patients were compared with controls, five TRBV segments were more frequent, TRBV5-6, TRBV5-1 and TRBV20-1 among them. Samples from a shared batch, those prepared together, strongly co-clustered by F measure.

This TCR came from a girl under 18 with multiple sclerosis. Material for sequencing was blood. The chain joins TRBV7-3 to TRBJ1-1; D is perhaps TRBD1 (5 bases). The CDR3 spells CASSPGGGTNTEAFF. The CDR3 DNA is TGTGCCAGCAGCCCCGGGGGGGGAACGAACACTGAAGCTTTCTTT. The whole variable domain, remainder taken from reference TRBV7-3 and TRBJ1-1, is GAGVSQTPSNKVTEKGKYVELRCDPISGHTALYWYRQSLGQGPEFLIYFQGTGAADDSGLPNDRFFAVRPEGSVSTLKIQRTERGDSAVYLCASSPGGGTNTEAFFGQGTRLTVV.